The T cell receptor beta chain described here comes from a study of a mutant IDH1 vaccine in newly diagnosed glioma. The repertoire was sequenced with immunoSEQ multiplex PCR; TCRdb's copy has only in-frame clones and lacks some. Among tens of thousands of clones listed, about 87% were seen once. Trimming removed 7 bases from V and 5 bases from J; junction bases left unmatched: 5. This CDR3 is built from 13 residues. Germline lookup yields CDR1 MNHNS and CDR2 SASEGT. Time point of the sample: week 23, last vaccination. One vaccine dose held 300 ug of mutant IDH1 20-mer peptide and came with topical imiquimod. Note on this clone: What it binds is unknown.

The sequence came from a man aged 18 to 29 with glioma. The sample here was PBMCs, taken from a glioma patient whose treatment included an IDH1 peptide vaccine. V is TRBV6-1 and J is TRBJ1-5; 7 bases line up with TRBD1. CDR3 sequence reads: CASIRDRDQPQHF. DNA for the CDR3: TGTGCCAGCATCCGGGACAGAGATCAGCCCCAGCATTTT.